The clone carrying this T cell receptor beta chain appeared once. Its antigen is not known. The sample is drawn from a study of identical twins. Whole-study results and caveats: Reduced insertions were recorded for abundant cord blood beta clonotypes, with no such pattern in memory repertoires. The analysis was cross-sectional rather than longitudinal within donors.

Using its own MiXCR run on the 5' RACE reads, TCRdb lists one record per CDR3 protein. Among about 700,000 distinct CDR3 sequences listed, 8.6% were seen once. CDR1 is GTSNPN and CDR2 is SVGIG in the germline V gene (reference sequence). Trimming removed 2 bases from V and 7 bases from J, with 6 bases in between. The length of the CDR3 is 11 residues. This same sample was also part of a study on yellow fever vaccine responses in identical twins. Per that paper: After vaccination, twins' T cell response reportedly seemed partly convergent, partly personalized.

This sequence originates from a woman younger than 30 in good health. The J gene is TRBJ2-1, the V gene TRBV30; D not certain. The sequenced material came from PBMCs. The CDR3 protein is CAWSRWNEQFF. The DNA for the CDR3 is TGTGCCTGGAGTAGGTGGAATGAGCAGTTCTTC.